One T cell receptor beta chain is described in this entry. Its antigen is not identified. This entry is derived from a study of regulatory T cells in long-lasting Graves disease. The time point is: newly diagnosed GD, antithyroid drugs for less than 3 months. Preparation of the TCR library used RNA extracted from PBMCs. It was by American Thyroid Association guidelines that Graves' disease was diagnosed. Deletions cut 3 bases from V and 6 bases from J, with 18 bases between. Germline CDR1 and CDR2: LNHDA and SQIVND (reference sequence). This CDR3 is 16 amino acids long. Study-level findings and limits: Newly diagnosed patients shared 966 public clonotypes; persistent patients shared approximately 2,700.

Arm-PCR of CDR3 regions and iRepertoire HTBI primers were used to build TCR beta libraries. TCRdb ran MiXCR on the multiplex PCR reads and lists one entry per CDR3 protein. There are about 430,000 distinct CDR3 sequences in the sample; around 16% occur only once, and about 8.3% lies in the top ten. These data also featured in a second study, about T cells in Graves' hyperthyroidism and ophthalmopathy. That study adds: Over 18 months, lack of ophthalmopathy progression marked Graves' hyperthyroidism as stable.

The rearrangement uses TRBV19 and TRBJ1-5; D perhaps matches TRBD1 (6 bases). This TCR was sampled from a woman in her thirties or forties with Graves disease. Material: peripheral blood mononuclear cells (PBMCs), obtained at new diagnosis, from a patient treated with antithyroid drugs. The CDR3 sequence: CASSILGGGVGQPQHF. Here the CDR3 DNA reads TGTGCCAGTAGTATCCTAGGGGGGGGGGTTGGTCAGCCCCAGCATTTT.